Reported below is one T cell receptor (beta chain). Its target is not known. The sample originates from a study of T cell responses to AZD1222 COVID-19 vaccine. Whole-study findings and limits: Across spike, vaccine-associated CD4 TCRs were found, dominant at 160-218 and 743-854. Increases in Spike-specific TCR breadth and depth were seen after two AZD1222 doses.

The germline V gene has CDR1 SNHLY and CDR2 FYNNEI. J lost 4 bases, V lost 1 base, and 0 bases had no gene match. The CDR3 covers 14 residues. Assay: immunoSEQ multiplex PCR; the TCRdb copy retains only in-frame clones and omits some. Of 200,000 or so clones listed, around 86% were seen once; the top ten hold less than 3%. The chain carries TRBV2 and TRBJ1-4; 7 bases match TRBD1. The receptor was isolated from an adult in good health. Sequencing was performed on peripheral blood, taken on day 0 of MenACWY control vaccination. The CDR3 sequence: CASSEDRGNEKLFF. In DNA, the CDR3 is TGTGCCAGCAGTGAAGACAGGGGTAATGAAAAACTGTTTTTT.